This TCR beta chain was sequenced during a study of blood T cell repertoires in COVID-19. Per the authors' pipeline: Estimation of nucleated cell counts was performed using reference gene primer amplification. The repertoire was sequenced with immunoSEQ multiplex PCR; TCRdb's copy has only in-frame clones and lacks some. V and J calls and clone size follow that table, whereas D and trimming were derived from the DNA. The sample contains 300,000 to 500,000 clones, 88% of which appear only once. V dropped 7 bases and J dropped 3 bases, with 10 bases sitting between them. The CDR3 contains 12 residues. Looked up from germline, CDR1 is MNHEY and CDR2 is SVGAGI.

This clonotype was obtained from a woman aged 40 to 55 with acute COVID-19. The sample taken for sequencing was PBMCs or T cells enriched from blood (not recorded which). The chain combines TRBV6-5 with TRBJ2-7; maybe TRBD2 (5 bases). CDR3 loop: CASNRGSYEQYF. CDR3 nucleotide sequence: TGTGCCAGCAACCGGGGAAGCTACGAGCAGTACTTC.